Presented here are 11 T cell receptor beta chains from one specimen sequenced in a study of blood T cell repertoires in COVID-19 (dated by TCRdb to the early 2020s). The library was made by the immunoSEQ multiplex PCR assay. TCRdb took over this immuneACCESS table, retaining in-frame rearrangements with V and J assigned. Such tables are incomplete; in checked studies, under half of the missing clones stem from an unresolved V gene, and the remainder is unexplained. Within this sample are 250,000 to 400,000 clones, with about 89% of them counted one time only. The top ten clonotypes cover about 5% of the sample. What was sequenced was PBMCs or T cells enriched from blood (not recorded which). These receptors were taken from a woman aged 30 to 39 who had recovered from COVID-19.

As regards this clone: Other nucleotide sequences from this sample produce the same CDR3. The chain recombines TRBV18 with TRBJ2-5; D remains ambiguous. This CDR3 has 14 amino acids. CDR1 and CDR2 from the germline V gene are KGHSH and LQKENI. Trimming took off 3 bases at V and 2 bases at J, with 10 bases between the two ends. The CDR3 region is CASSPRSLQETQYF. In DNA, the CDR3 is TGTGCCAGCTCACCGAGGTCACTTCAAGAGACCCAGTACTTC.

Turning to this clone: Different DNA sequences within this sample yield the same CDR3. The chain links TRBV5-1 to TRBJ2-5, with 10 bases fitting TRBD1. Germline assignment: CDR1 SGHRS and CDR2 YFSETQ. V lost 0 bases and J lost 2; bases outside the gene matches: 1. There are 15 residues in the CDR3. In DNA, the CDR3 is TGCGCCAGCAGCTTGGGGGACAGGGGTCAAGAGACCCAGTACTTC. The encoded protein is CASSLGDRGQETQYF.

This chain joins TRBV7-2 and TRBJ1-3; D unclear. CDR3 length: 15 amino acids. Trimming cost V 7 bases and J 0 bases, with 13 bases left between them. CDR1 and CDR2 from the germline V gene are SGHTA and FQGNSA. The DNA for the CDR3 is TGTGCCAGCACCTCGGACGGGAACTCTGGAAACACCATATATTTT. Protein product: CASTSDGNSGNTIYF. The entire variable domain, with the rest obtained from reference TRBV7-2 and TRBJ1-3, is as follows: GAGVSQSPSNKVTEKGKDVELRCDPISGHTALYWYRQSLGQGLEFLIYFQGNSAPDKSGLPSDRFSAERTGGSVSTLTIQRTQQEDSAVYLCASTSDGNSGNTIYFGEGSWLTVV.

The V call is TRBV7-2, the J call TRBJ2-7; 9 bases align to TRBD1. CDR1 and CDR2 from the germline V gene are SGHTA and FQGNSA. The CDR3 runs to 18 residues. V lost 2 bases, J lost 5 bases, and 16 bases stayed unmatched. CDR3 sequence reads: CASSLFGGPQDRGDEQYF. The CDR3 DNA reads TGTGCCAGCAGCTTATTTGGGGGTCCTCAGGACAGGGGCGACGAGCAGTACTTC.

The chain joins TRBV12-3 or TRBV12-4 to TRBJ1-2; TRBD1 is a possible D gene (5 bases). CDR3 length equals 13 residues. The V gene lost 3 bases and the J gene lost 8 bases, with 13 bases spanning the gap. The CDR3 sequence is CASSLGQTRGYTF. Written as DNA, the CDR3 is TGTGCCAGCAGTTTGGGGCAGACTAGGGGCTACACCTTC.

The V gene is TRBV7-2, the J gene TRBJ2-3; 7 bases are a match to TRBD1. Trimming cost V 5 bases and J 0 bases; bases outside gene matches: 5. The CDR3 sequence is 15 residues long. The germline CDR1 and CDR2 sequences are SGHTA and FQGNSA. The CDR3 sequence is CASSPTGVSTDTQYF. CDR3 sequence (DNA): TGTGCCAGCAGCCCTACAGGGGTTAGCACAGATACGCAGTATTTT.

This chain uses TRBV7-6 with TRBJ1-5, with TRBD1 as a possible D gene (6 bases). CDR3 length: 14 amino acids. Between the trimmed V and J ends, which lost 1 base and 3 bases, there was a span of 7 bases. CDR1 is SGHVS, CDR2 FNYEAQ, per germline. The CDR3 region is CASSLGTDNQPQHF. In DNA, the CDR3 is TGTGCCAGCAGCTTAGGGACAGACAATCAGCCCCAGCATTTT. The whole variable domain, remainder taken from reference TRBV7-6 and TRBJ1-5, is GAGVSQSPRYKVTKRGQDVALRCDPISGHVSLYWYRQALGQGPEFLTYFNYEAQQDKSGLPNDRFSAERPEGSISTLTIQRTEQRDSAMYRCASSLGTDNQPQHFGDGTRLSIL.

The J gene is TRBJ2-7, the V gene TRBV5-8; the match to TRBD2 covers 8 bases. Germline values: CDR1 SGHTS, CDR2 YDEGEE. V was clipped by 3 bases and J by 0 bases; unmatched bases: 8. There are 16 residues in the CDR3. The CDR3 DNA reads TGTGCCAGCAGCTACCGGGGGGGGGCCATCTCCTACGAGCAGTACTTC. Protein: CASSYRGGAISYEQYF.

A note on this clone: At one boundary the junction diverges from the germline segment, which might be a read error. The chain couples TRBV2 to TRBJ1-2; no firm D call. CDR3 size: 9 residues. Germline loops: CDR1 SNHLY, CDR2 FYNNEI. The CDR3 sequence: CASREQERF. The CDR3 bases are TGTGCCAGCAGGGAGCAAGAGCGCTTC.

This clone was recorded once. In DNA, the CDR3 is TGTGCCAGCAGCTTAGACAGAAACACCATATATTTT. Its protein is CASSLDRNTIYF. The V call is TRBV7-9, the J call TRBJ1-3; D remains ambiguous. Germline V gives CDR1 SEHNR, CDR2 FQNEAQ (reference sequence). Trimming took off 1 base at V and 5 bases at J, with 3 bases between the two ends. This CDR3 has 12 residues.

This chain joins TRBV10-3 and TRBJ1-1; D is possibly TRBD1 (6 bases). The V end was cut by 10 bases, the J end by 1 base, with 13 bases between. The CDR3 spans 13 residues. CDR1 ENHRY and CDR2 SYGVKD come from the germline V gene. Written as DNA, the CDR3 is TGTGCCACCAAAGGACAGCCGAACACTGAAGCTTTCTTT. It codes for CATKGQPNTEAFF.